Listed below are T cell receptor beta chains from one sample, sequenced in a study of graft-versus-host responses after intestinal transplantation. Profiling relied on immunoSEQ multiplex PCR, and the TCRdb table lists in-frame clones only, not all of them. The table includes under 150,000 clones, 85% to 95% detected once. These TCRs are of unknown antigen specificity. The input for sequencing was unstimulated CD8+ T cells sorted from spleen or lymph node cells, taken before intestinal transplant. The receptors derive from a human donor who received an intestinal transplant. Each CDR3 is given with its conserved first and last residue. The order of the fields is clone size, V gene, J gene, D gene, CDR3 protein, CDR3 DNA. The D gene is left open where the match is weak. Size values are once, few and many counts, or a class for expanded clones, and some rows have none.

-,TRBV28,TRBJ1-1,-,CASSFPSPHMARAENTEAFF,TGTGCCAGCAGTTTTCCATCGCCTCACATGGCCAGAGCGGAGAACACTGAAGCTTTCTTT
-,TRBV19,TRBJ2-1,-,CASSITGNEQFF,TGTGCCAGTAGTATCACGGGGAATGAGCAGTTCTTC
once,TRBV7-7,TRBJ1-5,TRBD1,CASSFWGTGRRYSNQPQHF,TGTGCTAGCAGCTTCTGGGGGACAGGGAGGCGTTATAGCAATCAGCCCCAGCATTTT
-,TRBV10-1,TRBJ2-7,-,CASSETRADEQYF,TGCGCCAGCAGTGAGACCAGGGCGGACGAGCAGTACTTC
once,TRBV7-6,TRBJ2-1,TRBD1,CASSYSGTAHNEQFF,TGTGCCAGCAGCTACTCCGGGACAGCACACAATGAGCAGTTCTTC
-,TRBV27,TRBJ1-5,-,CASSFGKGNNQPQHF,TGTGCCAGCAGTTTTGGGAAAGGTAACAATCAGCCCCAGCATTTT
-,TRBV19,TRBJ2-1,-,CASSMGTSSYNEQFF,TGTGCCAGTAGTATGGGTACGAGCTCCTACAATGAGCAGTTCTTC
-,TRBV6-5,TRBJ2-3,-,CASTVRDTQYF,TGTGCCAGCACCGTGAGAGATACGCAGTATTTT
-,TRBV10-3,TRBJ2-7,TRBD1,CAIKGQGAIYEQYF,TGTGCCATCAAGGGACAGGGGGCAATCTACGAGCAGTACTTC
-,TRBV7-9,TRBJ2-1,-,CASSSRTTRYYNEQFF,TGTGCCAGCAGCTCCCGTACCACCCGCTACTACAATGAGCAGTTCTTC
-,TRBV19,TRBJ1-2,-,CASSMTPAGADYGYTF,TGTGCCAGTAGTATGACCCCCGCAGGGGCAGACTATGGCTACACCTTC
-,TRBV11-3,TRBJ2-7,-,CASSLDRAQLDF,TGTGCCAGCAGCTTAGATCGAGCCCAGCTAGACTTC
-,TRBV29-1,TRBJ2-5,TRBD1,CSVRGLIGQGEEETQYF,TGCAGCGTAAGAGGGCTAATTGGACAGGGAGAGGAAGAGACCCAGTACTTC
-,TRBV6-5,TRBJ2-2,TRBD2,CASSWKGTSGTGELFF,TGTGCCAGCAGTTGGAAAGGGACTAGCGGGACCGGGGAGCTGTTTTTT
-,TRBV7-9,TRBJ2-7,-,CASSLDPAPYEQYF,TGTGCCAGCAGCTTAGATCCGGCCCCATACGAGCAGTACTTC
-,TRBV27,TRBJ2-7,TRBD1,CASGRQGLYEQYF,TGTGCCAGCGGAAGACAGGGGCTCTACGAGCAGTACTTC
-,TRBV27,TRBJ2-7,TRBD1,CASTGTGGREQYF,TGTGCCAGCACGGGGACAGGGGGCCGGGAGCAGTACTTC
-,TRBV5-4,TRBJ2-1,-,CASSFGKRPYNEQFF,TGTGCCAGCAGCTTCGGCAAGCGACCCTACAATGAGCAGTTCTTC
-,TRBV19,TRBJ1-2,-,CASTPLPGGGGGYTF,TGTGCCAGTACTCCCCTCCCGGGGGGCGGTGGAGGCTACACCTTC
-,TRBV27,TRBJ2-2,TRBD2,CASSSSSGRVANTGELFF,TGTGCCAGCAGTTCGTCTAGCGGGAGGGTCGCGAACACCGGGGAGCTGTTTTTT
-,TRBV19,TRBJ2-1,-,CASSLSSYNEQFF,TGTGCCAGTAGTTTAAGCTCCTACAATGAGCAGTTCTTC
-,TRBV9,TRBJ1-1,-,CASSVVPGTTEAFF,TGTGCCAGCAGCGTAGTTCCAGGGACCACTGAAGCTTTCTTT
-,TRBV27,TRBJ2-1,-,CASSLSPGAHNEQFF,TGTGCCAGCAGTTTATCGCCGGGAGCCCACAATGAGCAGTTCTTC
-,TRBV9,TRBJ2-1,TRBD2,CASSGSGLAWNEQFF,TGTGCCAGCAGCGGATCGGGACTAGCTTGGAATGAGCAGTTCTTC
-,TRBV5-8,TRBJ2-1,-,CASSPDGTYNEQFF,TGTGCCAGCAGCCCGGACGGGACCTACAATGAGCAGTTCTTC